These 7 T cell receptor beta chains came from one sample sequenced in a study of regulatory T cells in long-lasting Graves disease. Described time point: newly diagnosed GD, antithyroid drugs for less than 3 months. Researchers made the TCR library from RNA that was extracted from PBMCs. Libraries of TCR beta came from iRepertoire HTBI primers plus Arm-PCR of CDR3 regions. One entry per CDR3 protein, called by TCRdb with MiXCR from the multiplex PCR reads. This table has 550,000 to 650,000 distinct CDR3 sequences, more than 15% appearing once. The same specimen was also included in a second study, on T cells in Graves' hyperthyroidism and ophthalmopathy.

Sequencing used peripheral blood mononuclear cells (PBMCs), obtained at new diagnosis, from a patient treated with antithyroid drugs. The receptor source for this set is a man aged 18 to 29 with Graves disease.

This clonotype was detected ten times or more. The chain is built from TRBV27 and TRBJ2-7; possible D gene TRBD2, 6 bases. Germline V gene sequence: CDR1 MNHEY, CDR2 SMNVEV (reference sequence). Trimming left V 5 bases short and J 4 bases short, with 24 bases between. The CDR3 consists of 17 residues. The CDR3 sequence is CASSTGEAAGFPYEQYF. CDR3 nucleotides: TGTGCCAGCAGTACGGGGGAGGCGGCAGGGTTCCCTTACGAGCAGTACTTC.

The chain carries TRBV6-1 and TRBJ2-1; D gene uncertain. The CDR3 is 15 residues long. Germline V gene data show CDR1 as MNHNS and CDR2 as SASEGT. The ends were cut back, 4 bases at V and 4 bases at J, with 14 bases in the middle. The CDR3 region is CASSAGRQSYNEQFF. The CDR3 DNA is TGTGCCAGCAGTGCCGGGCGTCAATCATACAATGAGCAGTTCTTC.

The table lists this clonotype with many counts. V gene TRBV12-3 or TRBV12-4 combines with J gene TRBJ2-6; TRBD1 matches 9 bases. CDR3 length equals 20 residues. V trimming: 5 bases; J trimming: 3 bases; junction bases outside the gene matches: 17. As DNA, the CDR3 is TGTGCCAGCAGTCTTAAACTCCCCGGGACAGGGATGTTTGGGGCCAACGTCCTGACTTTC. Encoded protein: CASSLKLPGTGMFGANVLTF.

Concerning this clonotype: A much larger clone is a single base away; this may be a read error. The rearrangement uses TRBV3-1 and TRBJ2-1; 8 bases fit TRBD2. The germline V gene has CDR1 LGHDT and CDR2 YNNKEL (reference sequence). With 4 bases clipped from V and 8 bases from J, the junction kept 10 bases outside the gene matches. The CDR3 sequence is 15 residues long. The CDR3, as DNA: TGTGCCAGCAGCCGAGGGCAAGCGGGAGTAGATGAGCAGTTCTTC. Its translation is CASSRGQAGVDEQFF.

The sample holds many counts of this clonotype. The chain recombines TRBV6-5 with TRBJ2-7, with TRBD2 as a possible D gene (6 bases). CDR1 is MNHEY and CDR2 is SVGAGI in the germline V gene. The CDR3 is 13 amino acids. V lost 4 bases and J 5 bases, leaving 12 bases between the germline ends. The CDR3 DNA reads TGTGCCAGCAGTTCGGGACTCCTAAACGAGCAGTACTTC. This gives the protein CASSSGLLNEQYF.

The sample holds many counts of this clonotype. The rearrangement uses TRBV30 and TRBJ2-5; D is ambiguous. Germline assignment: CDR1 GTSNPN and CDR2 SVGIG (reference sequence). V was cut by 7 bases and J by 5 bases, with 23 bases left in between. The CDR3 spans 15 residues. CDR3 sequence (DNA): TGTGCCTTTCTAAGCACCGGGCTCGCCGAGGAGACCCAGTACTTC. Translation: CAFLSTGLAEETQYF.

In this sample, this clonotype turned up many times. The V call is TRBV20-1, the J call TRBJ2-5; D might be TRBD1 (6 bases). Germline CDR1 DFQATT, CDR2 SNEGSKA (reference sequence). The CDR3 runs to 13 residues. V lost 4 bases, J lost 4 bases, and 13 bases lay in between. CDR3 DNA sequence: TGCAGTGCTACTCGACAGGTGGGAGAGACCCAGTACTTC. Its translation is CSATRQVGETQYF.